This entry features one T cell receptor (beta chain) sequence. A much larger clonotype is one base distant, so this may be a read error. Germline V gives CDR1 SQVTM, CDR2 ANQGSEA. This CDR3 has 16 amino acids. This entry is derived from a study of T cells in Graves' hyperthyroidism and ophthalmopathy. Authors of the study amplified TCR beta CDR3 regions from RNA transcripts. During a first-round RT-PCR of the TCR CDR3, the HTBI primer set was used. TCRdb fed the multiplex PCR reads into MiXCR, producing one record per CDR3 protein. The table includes roughly 710,000 distinct CDR3 sequences, roughly a third detected once.

The V and J genes are TRBV29-1 and TRBJ2-7; 8 bases match TRBD1. The TCR was taken from a woman between 35 and 50 years old with Graves' hyperthyroidism. Sequencing was done on a sample of blood. DNA of the CDR3: TGCAGCGTTTCTAGGGGTAGGACAGGGAGCTCCCACGAGCAGTACTTC. This encodes CSVSRGRTGSSHEQYF.